This TCR beta chain was obtained from a study of Ad26.COV2.S vaccination and SARS-CoV-2 variants. This sample's treatment: about 20 received Ad26.COV2.S at low or high dose, single or two shots; 5 received placebo; per-sample allocation not given. Sampling was performed 63 days after the first vaccine or placebo injection. V was pared by 9 bases and J by 4 bases, with 12 bases of the junction left unmatched. CDR3 length equals 15 residues. Sequencing used immunoSEQ multiplex PCR; TCRdb keeps in-frame clones, though not all of them. In the table there are 440,000 or so clones, 92% of which are singletons.

This receptor was identified in a person aged 18 to 65 who received the Ad26.COV2.S COVID-19 vaccine or a placebo. The genes are TRBV6-7 and TRBJ1-5; 7 positions agree with TRBD1. TRBV6-7 counts as an open reading frame of uncertain function. The sample here was peripheral blood, taken in a trial of Ad26.COV2.S vaccine versus placebo. The CDR3 region has the DNA TGTGCCAGACCTCCAGGGACAGCCGAAAATCAGCCCCAGCATTTT. It encodes CARPPGTAENQPQHF.